The 29 T cell receptor beta chains listed next were all sequenced from one sample in a study of blood T cell repertoires in COVID-19. Sequencing was performed with immunoSEQ multiplex PCR; in TCRdb, only in-frame clones are kept and a portion is missing. The sample holds about 46,000 clones, about 87% seen once. The sequencing sample was made of peripheral blood. These receptors all stem from a man in his forties or fifties with acute or convalescent COVID-19.

This clone was observed once. The chain links TRBV28 to TRBJ1-2; no clear D. Germline values: CDR1 MDHEN, CDR2 SYDVKM. With 6 bases removed from V and 4 bases from J, the gap between germline ends came to 6 bases. The CDR3 totals 11 residues. CDR3 loop: CASSPGYGYTF. Here the CDR3 DNA reads TGTGCCAGCAGCCCAGGCTATGGCTACACCTTC.

The V and J genes are TRBV5-6 and TRBJ2-1, with TRBD2 matching over 9 bases. V was clipped by 4 bases and J by 6 bases; unmatched bases: 11. This CDR3 is built from 16 residues. Per the germline V gene, CDR1 is SGHDT and CDR2 is YYEEEE. The CDR3, as DNA: TGTGCCAGCAGCCCTACAGCGGGAGGCCTGGCCAATGAGCAGTTCTTC. Protein sequence: CASSPTAGGLANEQFF. Combining the CDR3 with reference TRBV5-6 and TRBJ2-1 gives the whole variable domain DAGVTQSPTHLIKTRGQQVTLRCSPKSGHDTVSWYQQALGQGPQFIFQYYEEEERQRGNFPDRFSGHQFPNYSSELNVNALLLGDSALYLCASSPTAGGLANEQFFGPGTRLTVL.

The rearrangement uses TRBV5-6 and TRBJ1-2, with 9 bases fitting TRBD1. The junction had 6 bases not matched to a gene; V was cut back by 4 bases and J by 8 bases. This CDR3 contains 13 residues. Germline loops: CDR1 SGHDT, CDR2 YYEEEE. CDR3: CASSLGQGDGYTF. The CDR3 region has the DNA TGTGCCAGCAGCCTGGGACAGGGTGACGGCTACACCTTC.

The rearrangement uses TRBV5-4 and TRBJ1-2, with 10 nucleotides matching TRBD1. J gave up 3 bases and V 4 bases, and 9 bases lay outside the gene matches. Germline-derived CDR1 and CDR2 are SGHNT and YYREEE (reference sequence). The length of the CDR3 is 16 residues. CDR3 nucleotide sequence: TGTGCCAGCAGCCCCCCCGGTGGACAGGGGGACTATGGCTACACCTTC. This translates into CASSPPGGQGDYGYTF. The entire variable domain, with the rest obtained from reference TRBV5-4 and TRBJ1-2, is as follows: ETGVTQSPTHLIKTRGQQVTLRCSSQSGHNTVSWYQQALGQGPQFIFQYYREEENGRGNFPPRFSGLQFPNYSSELNVNALELDDSALYLCASSPPGGQGDYGYTFGSGTRLTVV.

The gene calls are TRBV6-5 and TRBJ1-1; tentatively, D is TRBD1 (5 bases). The CDR3 has 15 amino acids. The V gene lost 6 bases and the J gene lost 1 base, with 15 bases spanning the gap. From germline, CDR1 is MNHEY and CDR2 SVGAGI. The CDR3 region has the DNA TGTGCCAGCAGGACGAACGGGGGGTGGAACACTGAAGCTTTCTTT. As protein: CASRTNGGWNTEAFF.

V gene TRBV7-4 combines with J gene TRBJ2-7; TRBD1 might be the D (5 bases). The CDR3 is made up of 15 amino acids. Trimming removed 5 bases at V and 3 bases at J, with 17 bases between. The germline V gene encodes CDR1 SGHVT and CDR2 SQSDAQ. CDR3 DNA: TGTGCCAGCAGCCCCGTCGACAGATGCAGCTACGAGCAGTACTTC. It specifies CASSPVDRCSYEQYF.

The V gene is TRBV12-5, the J gene TRBJ2-1; 11 nucleotides align to TRBD2. V gave up 5 bases and J gave up 0 bases; unmatched junction bases: 15. The CDR3 has 20 residues. Per the germline V gene, CDR1 is LGHNT and CDR2 is FRNRAP. The CDR3 coding sequence is TGTGCTAGTGGTCCCGCATTTCTAGCGGGAGGAATGGGCTCCTACAATGAGCAGTTCTTC. Its protein is CASGPAFLAGGMGSYNEQFF. The complete variable domain, with remaining parts taken from reference TRBV12-5 and TRBJ2-1, reads DARVTQTPRHKVTEMGQEVTMRCQPILGHNTVFWYRQTMMQGLELLAYFRNRAPLDDSGMPKDRFSAEMPDATLATLKIQPSEPRDSAVYFCASGPAFLAGGMGSYNEQFFGPGTRLTVL.

The rearrangement uses TRBV5-1 and TRBJ2-5; D is uncertain. This CDR3 region has 13 residues. CDR1 and CDR2 from the germline V gene are SGHRS and YFSETQ. The V end lost 4 bases, the J end lost 2 bases, and 9 bases lay between the germline ends. The CDR3 DNA reads as TGCGCCAGCAGCCCCAACTCTCAAGAGACCCAGTACTTC. Protein sequence: CASSPNSQETQYF.

The chain links TRBV10-3 to TRBJ1-2; 9 bases are a match to TRBD1. Trimming at V came to 7 bases and at J to 4 bases, leaving 13 bases not matched to a gene. Germline V gene sequence: CDR1 ENHRY, CDR2 SYGVKD. The CDR3 sequence is 16 residues long. CDR3 in amino acids: CAITEGTGGGLYGYTF. CDR3 in DNA: TGTGCCATCACCGAAGGAACAGGGGGCGGTCTCTATGGCTACACCTTC.

The chain couples TRBV11-3 to TRBJ1-1; 9 nucleotides align to TRBD1. CDR1 is SGHNT, CDR2 YENEEA, per germline. The CDR3 runs 15 residues. J lost 6 bases, V lost 4 bases, and 9 bases had no gene match. The CDR3 region is CASSWPTGGTPEAFF. The CDR3 bases are TGTGCCAGCAGCTGGCCGACAGGGGGTACGCCTGAAGCTTTCTTT.

The chain employs TRBV12-5 and TRBJ1-4; D is perhaps TRBD1 (6 bases). This CDR3 spans 15 amino acids. V lost 4 bases to trimming and J lost 0 bases, with 9 bases between them. Germline V lookup: CDR1 LGHNT, CDR2 FRNRAP. CDR3 region: CASGWTEATNEKLFF. The CDR3 nucleotides read TGTGCTAGTGGTTGGACAGAAGCAACTAATGAAAAACTGTTTTTT.

V and J are TRBV3-1 (or the pseudogene TRBV3-2) and TRBJ2-7; no firm D call. Per germline, CDR1 LGHDT and CDR2 YNNKEL (reference sequence). Deletions cut 0 bases from V and 2 bases from J, with 11 bases between. CDR3 length: 15 amino acids. In DNA form, the CDR3 reads TGTGCCAGCAGCCAAGATACGATCACAGCCTACGAGCAGTACTTC. Translated, it gives CASSQDTITAYEQYF.

This clone appeared a few times. Written as DNA, the CDR3 is TGTGCCAGCAGCGCCGAACCGTGGTACAAACCGAACACTGAAGCTTTCTTT. Amino acid sequence: CASSAEPWYKPNTEAFF. The V gene is TRBV7-9, the J gene TRBJ1-1, with D unclear. V was cut by 5 bases and J by 1 base, with 20 bases left in between. This CDR3 spans 17 amino acids. Germline values: CDR1 SEHNR, CDR2 FQNEAQ (reference sequence).

The V gene is TRBV6-5, the J gene TRBJ1-3; D gene uncertain. This CDR3 is 16 amino acids long. Germline lookup yields CDR1 MNHEY and CDR2 SVGAGI. Between the trimmed V and J ends, which lost 2 bases and 0 bases, there was a span of 11 bases. CDR3 sequence (DNA): TGTGCCAGCAGTTACGCTCGGGAGGGCTCTGGAAACACCATATATTTT. This translates into CASSYAREGSGNTIYF.

This clone was recorded only once. This rearrangement joins TRBV24-1 to TRBJ1-2; possibly TRBD1 for D (5 bases). Germline lookup yields CDR1 KGHDR and CDR2 SFDVKD. The V end lost 5 bases, the J end lost 7 bases, and 19 bases lay between the germline ends. This CDR3 has 15 residues. CDR3 sequence: CATSAQDPTGSGYTF. The CDR3 nucleotides are TGTGCCACCAGTGCGCAGGACCCAACAGGCTCTGGCTACACCTTC.

This clone is a singleton in its sample. V gene TRBV24-1 combines with J gene TRBJ2-2; perhaps TRBD2 as D (6 bases). CDR1 KGHDR and CDR2 SFDVKD come from the germline V gene. V was clipped by 8 bases and J by 3 bases, with 12 bases between them. This CDR3 is 14 amino acids long. This CDR3 is CATKEGRDTGELFF. The CDR3 nucleotides read TGTGCCACCAAGGAGGGCCGGGACACCGGGGAGCTGTTTTTT.

The chain carries TRBV19 and TRBJ2-2; 9 bases map to TRBD2. Germline V gene lookup returns CDR1 LNHDA and CDR2 SQIVND (reference sequence). This CDR3 region has 17 residues. Germline trimming cut 3 bases from V and 0 bases from J; bases unmatched to any gene: 5. Written as DNA, the CDR3 is TGTGCCAGTAGTATTAGCGGGGGACCACCGAACACCGGGGAGCTGTTTTTT. It encodes CASSISGGPPNTGELFF.

The chain is built from TRBV9 and TRBJ1-2, with TRBD1 matching 8 bases. Germline CDR1 and CDR2: SGDLS and YYNGEE. CDR3 size: 15 residues. Losses at the gene ends were 4 bases for V and 7 bases for J; bases not matched to a gene: 12. The CDR3 loop is CASSLLGTGLGGYTF. CDR3 bases: TGTGCCAGCAGCCTACTCGGGACAGGCCTAGGTGGCTACACCTTC.

The V and J genes are TRBV7-8 and TRBJ2-1, with 8 bases identical to TRBD2. Trimming cost V 7 bases and J 8 bases; bases outside gene matches: 16. Germline V lookup: CDR1 SGHVS, CDR2 FQNEAQ. There are 16 residues in the CDR3. The CDR3 DNA sequence: TGTGCCAGCAAGTCGGGAGGGCCGGATTTAGTGTATGAGCAGTTCTTC. Translated: CASKSGGPDLVYEQFF.

This chain links TRBV3-1 (or the pseudogene TRBV3-2) with TRBJ1-1; weak D call: TRBD1 (5 bases). Trimming took 4 bases from V and 1 from J, leaving 7 bases between them. CDR1 LGHDT and CDR2 YNNKEL come from the germline V gene (reference sequence). The length of the CDR3 is 13 residues. The CDR3 reads CASSRDRNTEAFF. The CDR3 coding sequence is TGTGCCAGCAGCCGAGACAGGAACACTGAAGCTTTCTTT.

The rearrangement uses TRBV3-1 (or the pseudogene TRBV3-2) and TRBJ1-2, with 11 positions matching TRBD1. Germline lookup yields CDR1 LGHDT and CDR2 YNNKEL (reference sequence). CDR3 length equals 14 residues. V was clipped by 2 bases and J by 8 bases; unmatched bases: 4. The CDR3 loop reads CASSQLDRGRGYTF. Here the CDR3 DNA reads TGTGCCAGCAGCCAACTGGACAGGGGGCGAGGCTACACCTTC.

The chain's CDR3 is CASSVGGPPTEQYF. For the CDR3, the DNA is TGTGCCAGCAGCGTAGGTGGGCCCCCGACCGAGCAGTACTTC. The chain has TRBV9 and TRBJ2-7; no definite D call. Germline CDR1 reads SGDLS; CDR2 reads YYNGEE. The ends were cut back, 0 bases at V and 6 bases at J, with 13 bases in the middle. The CDR3 covers 14 residues.

The chain has TRBV5-1 and TRBJ2-7; D is perhaps TRBD1 (5 bases). The V end lost 3 bases, the J end lost 3 bases, and 16 bases lay between the germline ends. This CDR3 is built from 15 residues. Per the germline V gene, CDR1 is SGHRS and CDR2 is YFSETQ. Here the CDR3 DNA reads TGCGCCAGCAGCTCAGGGTCGAGTCGGATCTACGAGCAGTACTTC. Translation: CASSSGSSRIYEQYF.

CDR3 DNA sequence: TGTGCCATCAGTGCGAAACTAGCGGGAGCTCCAAATGAGCAGTTCTTC. Amino acid sequence: CAISAKLAGAPNEQFF. The genes are TRBV10-3 and TRBJ2-1, with 11 positions matching TRBD2. The germline V gene has CDR1 ENHRY and CDR2 SYGVKD. The CDR3 totals 16 residues. J gave up 7 bases and V 4 bases, and 9 bases lay outside the gene matches.

The rearrangement links TRBV4-1 to TRBJ1-1; possible D gene TRBD1, 6 bases. Per the germline V gene, CDR1 is MGHRA and CDR2 is YSYEKL. Trimming stripped 2 bases from V and 0 bases from J, with 10 bases between. The CDR3 contains 15 residues. CDR3 protein: CASSQQGLVNTEAFF. The CDR3 DNA reads TGCGCCAGCAGCCAACAGGGGTTAGTGAACACTGAAGCTTTCTTT.

V is TRBV7-2 and J is TRBJ2-6, with 7 bases lining up with TRBD1. Germline CDR1 reads SGHTA; CDR2 reads FQGNSA. The length of the CDR3 is 15 residues. V shed 5 bases, J shed 0 bases, and the junction held 1 base outside the gene matches. This CDR3 reads CASSPGGSGANVLTF. The CDR3 DNA reads TGTGCCAGCAGCCCAGGGGGCTCTGGGGCCAACGTCCTGACTTTC.

This clone was detected only a few times. This rearrangement joins TRBV24-1 to TRBJ2-5; TRBD2 matches at 7 bases. V lost 5 bases and J lost 3; bases outside the gene matches: 8. CDR1 is KGHDR and CDR2 is SFDVKD in the germline V gene. This CDR3 spans 15 amino acids. CDR3 region: CATSGSLGLEETQYF. DNA for the CDR3: TGTGCCACCAGTGGGTCCCTCGGACTAGAAGAGACCCAGTACTTC.

The genes are TRBV7-2 and TRBJ1-6; D is uncertain. The V gene's germline CDR1 is SGHTA and CDR2 FQGNSA. V lost 4 bases to trimming and J lost 10 bases, with 8 bases between them. This CDR3 is 12 amino acids long. The CDR3 DNA reads TGTGCCAGCAGCTCCTTGAGGTCACCCCTCCACTTT. Encoded protein: CASSSLRSPLHF.

The CDR3 loop is CASSSLDRTEAFF. The CDR3 DNA is TGTGCCAGTAGTTCATTGGACAGGACTGAAGCTTTCTTT. The gene calls are TRBV19 and TRBJ1-1; 7 positions agree with TRBD1. The junction had 5 bases not matched to a gene; V was cut back by 5 bases and J by 5 bases. The CDR3 has 13 amino acids. Germline CDR1 LNHDA, CDR2 SQIVND (reference sequence).